Listed below are T cell receptor beta chains from one sample, sequenced in a study of shared clonotypes between healthy human individuals. Using immunoSEQ multiplex PCR, the repertoire was profiled, and TCRdb retains in-frame clones only, with some absent. This sample has about 2.3 million clones, with around 93% found just once. Sample: naive CD4+ T cells from PBMCs. The source is a man younger than 30 in good health. Some clones in this sample may be carry-over from other donors' samples. Each CDR3 is given with its conserved first and last residue. The D gene is left open where the match is weak. Some rows have no size entry. The others give once, few or many, or a class for an expanded clone.

v_gene,d_gene,j_gene,abundance,CDR3aa,CDR3nt
TRBV5-4,TRBD1,TRBJ2-5,.,CASSKAPAPGQGETQYF,TGTGCCAGCAGCAAGGCGCCCGCCCCGGGACAGGGAGAGACCCAGTACTTC
TRBV18,.,TRBJ2-5,.,CASSLAGETQYF,TGTGCCAGCTCACTAGCAGGAGAGACCCAGTACTTC
TRBV4-3,.,TRBJ1-2,.,CASSRSGGPPFDYGYTF,TGCGCCAGCAGCCGAAGCGGGGGGCCCCCCTTTGACTATGGCTACACCTTC
TRBV28,.,TRBJ2-3,.,CASSSFLDTQYF,TGTGCCAGCAGTTCGTTTCTAGATACGCAGTATTTT
TRBV28,.,TRBJ2-3,.,CASSSQRTSAQYF,TGTGCCAGCAGTTCCCAGCGGACCTCGGCGCAGTATTTT
TRBV29-1,TRBD1,TRBJ1-1,.,CSVKGQRGYWNTEAFF,TGCAGCGTTAAGGGACAGCGGGGCTATTGGAACACTGAAGCTTTCTTT
TRBV5-8,.,TRBJ1-2,.,CASSPGPSNYGYTF,TGTGCCAGCAGCCCGGGACCGAGTAACTATGGCTACACCTTC
TRBV18,.,TRBJ1-4,.,CASSPSRLSNEKLFF,TGTGCCAGCTCACCCTCCCGATTATCTAATGAAAAACTGTTTTTT
TRBV18,.,TRBJ2-5,.,CASSPGEQETQYF,TGTGCCAGCTCACCAGGGGAACAAGAGACCCAGTACTTC
TRBV5-1,TRBD1,TRBJ2-3,.,CASSSGQGGADTQYF,TGCGCCAGCAGCTCAGGACAGGGGGGAGCAGATACGCAGTATTTT
TRBV5-1,.,TRBJ2-5,once,CASSLIDEGQETQYF,TGCGCCAGCAGCTTGATCGATGAGGGCCAAGAGACCCAGTACTTC
TRBV19,TRBD1,TRBJ2-7,.,CASSLSLQGGSYERQYF,TGTGCCAGTAGTCTTTCCTTACAGGGGGGCTCCTACGAGCGGCAGTACTTC
TRBV28,.,TRBJ1-2,.,CASSTPAGYGYTF,TGTGCCAGCAGTACCCCGGCGGGCTATGGCTACACCTTC
TRBV30,.,TRBJ1-1,.,CACWPGWTEAFF,TGTGCCTGCTGGCCCGGGTGGACTGAAGCTTTCTTT
TRBV15,TRBD2,TRBJ2-5,.,CATSTGTSRRWDETQYF,TGTGCCACCAGCACAGGGACTAGCAGGAGGTGGGACGAGACCCAGTACTTC
TRBV7-3,.,TRBJ2-1,.,CASSLTSGKGDEQFF,TGTGCCAGCAGCTTAACGAGCGGTAAGGGGGATGAGCAGTTCTTC
TRBV5-6,TRBD2,TRBJ2-3,.,CASSSGTSGRTDTQYF,TGTGCCAGCAGCTCAGGGACTAGCGGTCGCACAGATACGCAGTATTTT
TRBV14,.,TRBJ2-3,.,CASSQDPVMSSTDTQYF,TGTGCCAGCAGCCAAGACCCGGTTATGTCTAGCACAGATACGCAGTATTTT
TRBV6-1,.,TRBJ2-3,.,CASSTGPLPPTQYF,TGTGCCAGCAGCACGGGACCGCTACCTCCTACGCAGTATTTT
TRBV5-4,.,TRBJ2-5,.,CASSFARRQETQYF,TGTGCCAGCAGCTTTGCCCGGCGCCAAGAGACCCAGTACTTC
TRBV28,.,TRBJ2-4,.,CASSSPGQAKNIQYF,TGTGCCAGCAGCAGTCCGGGACAAGCCAAAAACATTCAGTACTTC
TRBV18,.,TRBJ2-3,.,CASSPTAGEGYTQYF,TGTGCCAGCTCACCAACGGCGGGCGAAGGATATACGCAGTATTTT
TRBV5-8,.,TRBJ2-7,.,CASSIGPGGSRNPYEQYF,TGTGCCAGCAGCATAGGGCCCGGGGGTTCCCGTAACCCCTACGAGCAGTACTTC
TRBV18,TRBD1,TRBJ2-7,.,CASSVDRGYEQYF,TGTGCCAGCTCCGTAGACAGGGGTTACGAGCAGTACTTC
TRBV2,.,TRBJ2-7,.,CASKDWLNAYEQYF,TGTGCCAGCAAGGACTGGCTAAACGCCTACGAGCAGTACTTC
TRBV28,TRBD1,TRBJ1-3,.,CASRGQGARGNTIYF,TGTGCCAGCAGGGGGCAGGGGGCGCGAGGAAACACCATATATTTT
TRBV15,.,TRBJ1-5,.,CATRKYSNQPQHF,TGTGCCACCCGAAAATATAGCAATCAGCCCCAGCATTTT
TRBV15,.,TRBJ2-5,.,CATSRDSRETQYF,TGTGCCACCTCTAGAGACAGCCGAGAGACCCAGTACTTC
TRBV29-1,.,TRBJ1-3,.,CSASGLTGNTIYF,TGCAGCGCGTCGGGTCTGACTGGAAACACCATATATTTT
TRBV28,.,TRBJ2-3,.,CASSFLSGLETDTQYF,TGTGCCAGCAGCTTTCTATCAGGGCTCGAGACAGATACGCAGTATTTT
TRBV5-1,.,TRBJ1-3,.,CASSLVPGRYGNTIYF,TGCGCCAGCAGCTTGGTGCCGGGACGATATGGAAACACCATATATTTT
TRBV9,TRBD1,TRBJ1-4,once,CASSLTGGFNEKLFF,TGTGCCAGCAGCCTAACAGGGGGTTTTAATGAAAAACTGTTTTTT